This T cell receptor (beta chain) was obtained from a study of blood T cell repertoires in COVID-19. Study context: COVID-19 samples, acute and convalescent, were from the United States, Italy and Spain. Sources were T cells, B-cell-depleted T cells, or PBMCs; the material itself was cDNA or gDNA.

Trimming at V came to 4 bases and at J to 2 bases, leaving 8 bases not matched to a gene. This CDR3 comprises 16 residues. In germline, CDR1 is LGHNA, CDR2 YNFKEQ. In the authors' methods: The assay estimated nucleated cells by amplifying reference gene primers. Profiling relied on immunoSEQ multiplex PCR, and the TCRdb table lists in-frame clones only, not all of them. The D gene and trimming were derived from the DNA, and the V and J assignments and clone size from that table. There are about 64,000 clones in the sample; 90% occur only once, and 7% to 10% lies in the top ten. The TCR sequence derives from a woman aged 80 or over with active COVID-19. This chain connects TRBV4-2 to TRBJ2-3, with 8 positions matching TRBD2. The sequenced sample consisted of peripheral blood. The DNA of the CDR3 is TGTGCCAGCAGCCCTGCAGAGCGGGGGTTCACAGATACGCAGTATTTT. This translates into CASSPAERGFTDTQYF.